Described below is a single T cell receptor beta chain sequence and its context. What it recognizes is unknown. These data are taken from a study of shared clonotypes between healthy human individuals. Germline V gene data show CDR1 as SQVTM and CDR2 as ANQGSEA. V was trimmed by 6 bases and J by 0 bases, leaving 22 bases between them. CDR3 length: 17 amino acids. Study observations and caveats: Non-shared clonotypes showed lower generation probabilities than clonotypes common to all four donors. Estimated richness was generally greater in naive than memory subsets.

The naive CD8 subset, CD45RO-negative cells positively selected for CCR7, excluded terminally differentiated effector memory CD45RA+ cells. The assay was immunoSEQ multiplex PCR, and TCRdb's table has in-frame clones only and misses some. The sample includes some 740,000 clones, almost 95% of them seen just once. The V and J genes are TRBV29-1 and TRBJ2-3; D may be TRBD2 (6 bases). This clonotype originated in a man younger than 45 in good health. The sequenced sample was naive CD8+ T cells sorted from blood. CDR3 bases: TGCAGCGTCTCCCGGGACCACCCACTAGCAAGCACAGATACGCAGTATTTT. It translates to CSVSRDHPLASTDTQYF.